Presented here are 21 T cell receptor beta chains from one specimen sequenced in a study of T-cell memory formation after mild COVID-19. TCRdb redid the calling of the 5' RACE reads with MiXCR, one entry per CDR3 protein. The table lists about 150,000 distinct CDR3 sequences, around 15% of them singletons. The source material was PBMCs or a T cell subset sorted from them (not recorded which). These receptors originate from an adult woman who had mild COVID-19 (a few samples of this study predate the infection). Cell type and time point are not known.

The chain employs TRBV4-3 and TRBJ1-2; D is uncertain. The CDR3 has 14 amino acids. Trimming cost V 0 bases and J 2 bases, with 7 bases left between them. Germline assignment: CDR1 LGHNA and CDR2 YSLEER. CDR3 sequence: CASSQEQFNYGYTF. The DNA of the CDR3 is TGCGCCAGCAGCCAAGAACAGTTCAACTATGGCTACACCTTC.

This chain uses TRBV7-3 with TRBJ2-1; 10 positions agree with TRBD2. Germline lookup yields CDR1 SGHTA and CDR2 FQGTGA. CDR3 size: 15 residues. The V and J ends lost 5 bases and 7 bases, in that order; junction bases with no gene match: 8. Written as DNA, the CDR3 is TGTGCCAGCAGCCTTACCGGGACTAGCGAAAATGAGCAGTTCTTC. Its protein is CASSLTGTSENEQFF. The whole variable domain, remainder taken from reference TRBV7-3 and TRBJ2-1, is GAGVSQTPSNKVTEKGKYVELRCDPISGHTALYWYRQSLGQGPEFLIYFQGTGAADDSGLPNDRFFAVRPEGSVSTLKIQRTERGDSAVYLCASSLTGTSENEQFFGPGTRLTVL.

A few counts support this clonotype. The genes are TRBV12-3 or TRBV12-4 and TRBJ2-1; D is undetermined. The CDR3 has 12 residues. Trimming removed 5 bases from V and 6 bases from J, with 8 bases in between. CDR3 bases: TGTGCCAGCAGTCCCCCCTTCAATGAGCAGTTCTTC. It yields the protein CASSPPFNEQFF.

This clonotype was counted a few times. This chain connects TRBV2 to TRBJ2-5; D is unclear. The CDR3 totals 13 residues. The germline CDR1 and CDR2 sequences are SNHLY and FYNNEI. The ends were cut back, 10 bases at V and 5 bases at J, with 17 bases in the middle. CDR3 DNA sequence: TGTGCCACCATTTCCAGCATGGTGGAGACCCAGTACTTC. Encoded protein: CATISSMVETQYF.

This clonotype was counted between two and nine times. The V and J genes are TRBV12-3 or TRBV12-4 and TRBJ2-1; D possibly corresponds to TRBD1 (6 bases). This CDR3 region has 15 residues. V lost 0 bases and J 3 bases, leaving 9 bases between the germline ends. DNA of the CDR3: TGTGCCAGCAGTTTAGCGGGACACTTCTACAATGAGCAGTTCTTC. It yields the protein CASSLAGHFYNEQFF.

This clonotype came up a few times. This sequence joins TRBV5-1 and TRBJ2-1, with 7 bases lining up with TRBD2. V shed 3 bases, J shed 5 bases, and the junction held 14 bases outside the gene matches. CDR3 length: 17 residues. Germline CDR1 reads SGHRS; CDR2 reads YFSETQ. The CDR3 loop reads CASSSGPAGLSHNEQFF. The CDR3 DNA reads TGCGCCAGCAGCTCTGGGCCAGCGGGATTAAGCCACAATGAGCAGTTCTTC.

The rearrangement joins TRBV3-1 to TRBJ2-7; D possibly corresponds to TRBD2 (7 bases). V lost 3 bases, J lost 2 bases, and 11 bases lay in between. CDR1 and CDR2 from the germline V gene are LGHDT and YNNKEL (reference sequence). The CDR3 runs to 14 residues. The chain's CDR3 is CASSQGGRPYEQYF. The CDR3 nucleotides are TGTGCCAGCAGCCAGGGGGGGCGCCCCTACGAGCAGTACTTC.

This clonotype was counted ten times or more. V is TRBV9 and J is TRBJ2-5, with no clear D. Deletions cut 0 bases from V and 5 bases from J, with 14 bases between. The CDR3 has 15 amino acids. The germline CDR1 and CDR2 sequences are SGDLS and YYNGEE. CDR3 loop: CASSVGSLQRETQYF. The CDR3 DNA reads as TGTGCCAGCAGCGTAGGTAGCCTCCAAAGGGAGACCCAGTACTTC.

The CDR3 is CASSVDGDSTEAFF. CDR3 nucleotides: TGTGCCAGCAGCGTAGACGGGGATAGCACTGAAGCTTTCTTT. The rearrangement uses TRBV9 and TRBJ1-1; D ambiguous. The CDR3 extends over 14 amino acids. CDR1 is SGDLS, CDR2 YYNGEE, per germline. V was clipped by 0 bases and J by 4 bases, with 10 bases between them.

This clonotype came up a few times. A read error may produce the germline difference seen at one junction end. The rearrangement links TRBV5-4 to TRBJ2-5; 8 nucleotides match TRBD2. The CDR3 runs 13 residues. Per germline, CDR1 SGHNT and CDR2 YYREEE (reference sequence). The CDR3 DNA is TGCGGCCCACTAGCGGTACCCCAAGAGACCCAGTACTTC. Encoded protein: CGPLAVPQETQYF.

This clonotype was seen more than once but under ten times. At one boundary the junction diverges from the germline segment, which might be a read error. The chain couples TRBV5-1 to TRBJ2-7; 8 positions agree with TRBD1. Germline V gives CDR1 SGHRS, CDR2 YFSETQ. This CDR3 is 13 amino acids long. This CDR3 reads CASSWDQQGEQHF. Written as DNA, the CDR3 is TGCGCCAGCAGCTGGGACCAACAGGGGGAGCAGCACTTC.

V gene TRBV11-2 combines with J gene TRBJ2-5; no clear D gene. Germline CDR1 reads SGHAT; CDR2 reads FQNNGV. CDR3 size: 14 residues. Trimming removed 1 base at V and 3 bases at J, with 9 bases between. CDR3 sequence (DNA): TGTGCCAGCAGCTTAGTCGCGACAAAAGAGACCCAGTACTTC. It is translated as CASSLVATKETQYF.

A few counts support this clonotype. The chain is built from TRBV6-2 or TRBV6-3 and TRBJ1-5; 7 positions agree with TRBD1. The CDR3 runs to 14 residues. J gave up 6 bases and V 4 bases, and 6 bases lay outside the gene matches. Per the germline V gene, CDR1 is MNHEY and CDR2 is SVGEGT. CDR3 sequence reads: CASSSDRVSQPQHF. CDR3 DNA: TGTGCCAGCAGTTCCGACAGGGTCAGTCAGCCCCAGCATTTT.

The chain has TRBV6-2 or TRBV6-3 and TRBJ2-3; possible D gene TRBD2, 6 bases. Germline loops: CDR1 MNHEY, CDR2 SVGEGT. The CDR3 has 16 residues. V was clipped by 4 bases and J by 3 bases, with 17 bases between them. CDR3 loop: CASSSPSEGHTDTQYF. In nucleotides, the CDR3 is TGTGCCAGCAGTTCCCCCTCGGAGGGCCATACAGATACGCAGTATTTT.

The CDR3 protein is CASSEGSPNTGELFF. CDR3 coding DNA: TGTGCCAGCAGTGAAGGCAGCCCGAACACCGGGGAGCTGTTTTTT. The chain combines TRBV2 with TRBJ2-2, with D unresolved. This CDR3 is 15 amino acids long. Germline V gene lookup returns CDR1 SNHLY and CDR2 FYNNEI. Trimming removed 1 base at V and 0 bases at J, with 6 bases between.

This chain joins TRBV10-3 and TRBJ2-3; D is unresolved. The germline CDR1 and CDR2 sequences are ENHRY and SYGVKD. The CDR3 runs to 13 residues. With 4 bases removed from V and 10 bases from J, the gap between germline ends came to 15 bases. The CDR3 DNA reads as TGTGCCATCAGTGCGGACCGCCAACTCGCGCAGTATTTT. The encoded protein is CAISADRQLAQYF.

This clonotype is a singleton in its sample. This chain connects TRBV3-1 to TRBJ2-3, with 7 bases that match TRBD2. J lost 4 bases, V lost 7 bases, and 8 bases had no gene match. The CDR3 sequence is 14 residues long. The V gene's germline CDR1 is LGHDT and CDR2 YNNKEL (reference sequence). For the CDR3, the DNA is TGTGCCAGCATCCTCCAGGCGGGGGCAGATACGCAGTATTTT. Translating it yields CASILQAGADTQYF.

This clonotype appeared a few times. CDR3 sequence (DNA): TGCGCCAGCAGCTTGGGGCAGGGAAGTAATGAGCAGTTCTTC. Its translation: CASSLGQGSNEQFF. The chain carries TRBV5-1 and TRBJ2-1, with D tentatively TRBD1 (5 bases). V lost 0 bases to trimming and J lost 7 bases, with 11 bases between them. The CDR3 consists of 14 residues. Germline values: CDR1 SGHRS, CDR2 YFSETQ. The entire variable domain, with the rest obtained from reference TRBV5-1 and TRBJ2-1, is as follows: KAGVTQTPRYLIKTRGQQVTLSCSPISGHRSVSWYQQTPGQGLQFLFEYFSETQRNKGNFPGRFSGRQFSNSRSEMNVSTLELGDSALYLCASSLGQGSNEQFFGPGTRLTVL.

This clonotype was seen only a few times. The chain employs TRBV6-6 and TRBJ1-3; D remains ambiguous. The CDR3 is made up of 15 amino acids. Germline values: CDR1 MNHNY, CDR2 SVGAGI (reference sequence). V was clipped by 0 bases and J by 4 bases, with 10 bases between them. CDR3 sequence reads: CASSYSPGPGNTIYF. CDR3 nucleotide sequence: TGTGCCAGCAGTTACTCGCCAGGACCCGGAAACACCATATATTTT.

This clonotype occurred a few times. This sequence joins TRBV19 and TRBJ2-6; D ambiguous. Trimming took 4 bases from V and 0 from J, leaving 4 bases between them. CDR3 length equals 14 residues. Per germline, CDR1 LNHDA and CDR2 SQIVND (reference sequence). The CDR3: CASSRTSGANVLTF. The CDR3 DNA follows: TGTGCCAGTAGTAGGACCTCTGGGGCCAACGTCCTGACTTTC.

This clonotype was seen ten or more times. V and J are TRBV6-5 and TRBJ2-1; D might be TRBD2 (5 bases). From germline, CDR1 is MNHEY and CDR2 SVGAGI. This CDR3 region has 15 residues. Trimming stripped 5 bases from V and 12 bases from J, with 23 bases between. CDR3 DNA sequence: TGTGCCAGCAGTCGTATCGAGGGAACTCTCCTAGGGCAGTTCTTC. Protein product: CASSRIEGTLLGQFF.